This is a list of T cell receptor beta chains from one sample in a study of T cell responses to AZD1222 COVID-19 vaccine. Measured with immunoSEQ multiplex PCR; TCRdb has only the in-frame clones, and not every one. Seen here are tens of thousands of clones, more than 85% observed once, and the top ten hold 17%. The sample in question was peripheral blood, obtained on day 0 of AZD1222 vaccination. These TCRs come from an adult in good health. Each CDR3 is given with its conserved first and last residue. The D gene is left open where the match is weak. A row's size may be missing; if present it is once, few, many or a size class.

D gene	V gene	clone size	J gene	CDR3 DNA	CDR3 protein
.	TRBV6-1	.	TRBJ1-3	TGTGCCAGCAGTCAAGGAGTAGGTGGCTCTGGAAACACCATATATTTT	CASSQGVGGSGNTIYF
.	TRBV5-4	few	TRBJ1-1	TGTGCCAGCAGCTTGGGCATGGACAGTCCCACTGAAGCTTTCTTT	CASSLGMDSPTEAFF
.	TRBV18	.	TRBJ2-3	TGTGCCAGCTCACCAGAGCTTCTTCATACGCAGTATTTT	CASSPELLHTQYF
.	TRBV7-9	.	TRBJ2-7	TGTGCCAGCAGCTCCGGGACCTACGAGCAGTACTTC	CASSSGTYEQYF
.	TRBV5-6	.	TRBJ1-2	TGTGCCAGCAGCCCGGCGAGAGACTATGGCTACACCTTC	CASSPARDYGYTF
.	TRBV7-2	.	TRBJ2-2	TGTGCCAGCAGCTTGGACCCCGGGGAGCTGTTTTTT	CASSLDPGELFF
TRBD2	TRBV9	.	TRBJ2-5	TGTGCCAGCAGCGTAGGTACCGTGGGAGGGAGTGCCCAGTACTTC	CASSVGTVGGSAQYF
.	TRBV6-1	.	TRBJ1-1	TGTGCCAGCAGTGAACGGTTTAACACTGAAGCTTTCTTT	CASSERFNTEAFF
.	TRBV6-2/TRBV6-3	few	TRBJ1-1	TGTGCCAGCAGTTTCTCGGGGCCTGAAGCTTTCTTT	CASSFSGPEAFF
.	TRBV3-1/TRBV3-2	.	TRBJ1-5	TGTGCCAGCAGCCAAGGGTGGGGCTTAGGTAGCAATCAGCCCCAGCATTTT	CASSQGWGLGSNQPQHF
.	TRBV28	.	TRBJ2-3	TGTGCCAGCAGGCCATTCACAGGATCTAGCACAGATACGCAGTATTTT	CASRPFTGSSTDTQYF
.	TRBV3-1/TRBV3-2	.	TRBJ1-5	TGTGCCAGCAGCCAAGAAGCAGGGAACAGCAATCAGCCCCAGCATTTT	CASSQEAGNSNQPQHF
TRBD2	TRBV6-6	.	TRBJ2-4	TGTGCCAGCAGTCGTCGACTAGCGGGGGGGTTAGTAGCCAAAAACATTCAGTACTTC	CASSRRLAGGLVAKNIQYF
.	TRBV5-4	.	TRBJ2-5	TGTGCCAGCAGCCCAGGACAGACCAAAGAGACCCAGTACTTC	CASSPGQTKETQYF
.	TRBV6-4	.	TRBJ2-3	TGTGCCAGCAGTGACGGGTCGGCGGGGACTACAGATACGCAGTATTTT	CASSDGSAGTTDTQYF
.	TRBV7-2	.	TRBJ1-2	TGTGCCAGCAGCTTATTCGGCTTTATAGGCTACACCTTC	CASSLFGFIGYTF